This TCR beta chain was profiled in a study of shared clonotypes between healthy human individuals. The study, taken as a whole, reports: What limited the represented genetic and exposure-history diversity was the small number of donors.

Details on this clone: Its antigen is currently unknown.

Naive CD8 isolation took CD45RO-negative cells positively selected for CCR7 and excluded terminally differentiated effector memory CD45RA+ cells. Only in-frame clones appear in the TCRdb table, and some are missing; sequencing was by immunoSEQ multiplex PCR. Counted here are roughly 1,800,000 clones, around 96% occurring once; the ten biggest clones make up under 1.5%. V lost 0 bases and J lost 6, with 15 bases in between. CDR1 and CDR2 (germline): MGHRA, YSYEKL. The CDR3 extends over 15 amino acids. This TCR was recovered from a young man in good health. The chain has TRBV4-1 and TRBJ2-7, with D uncertain. Sequencing was done on a sample of naive CD8+ T cells sorted from blood. CDR3 protein: CASSQEVVGLFEQYF. CDR3 nucleotides: TGCGCCAGCAGCCAAGAGGTAGTAGGGCTGTTCGAGCAGTACTTC.